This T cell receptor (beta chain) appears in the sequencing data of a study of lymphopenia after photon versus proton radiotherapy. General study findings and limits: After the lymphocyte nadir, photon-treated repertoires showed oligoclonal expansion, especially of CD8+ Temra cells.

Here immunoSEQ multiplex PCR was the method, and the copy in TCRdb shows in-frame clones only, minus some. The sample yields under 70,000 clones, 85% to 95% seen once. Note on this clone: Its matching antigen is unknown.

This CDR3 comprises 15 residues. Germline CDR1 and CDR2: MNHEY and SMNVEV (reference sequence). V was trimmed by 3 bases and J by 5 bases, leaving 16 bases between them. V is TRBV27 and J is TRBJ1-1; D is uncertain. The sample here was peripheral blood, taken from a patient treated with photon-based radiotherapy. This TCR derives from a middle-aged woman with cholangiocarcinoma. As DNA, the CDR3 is TGTGCCAGCAGTTTTCGGGGTTCGGGTCGGACTGAAGCTTTCTTT. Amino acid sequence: CASSFRGSGRTEAFF.